A single sample is the source of the 11 T cell receptor beta chains below, sequenced in a study of blood T cell repertoires in COVID-19. The table came from immunoSEQ multiplex PCR; TCRdb's copy has only in-frame clones and leaves some out. The data contain some 460,000 clones, about 89% of them singletons. Sequencing was done on a sample of peripheral blood. These receptors were taken from a woman younger than 45 with acute or convalescent COVID-19.

The CDR3 DNA follows: TGCGCCAGCAGCTCCGACAGGGTAGGTGAGCAGTTCTTC. This encodes CASSSDRVGEQFF. This chain joins TRBV5-1 and TRBJ2-1; TRBD1 aligns across 7 bases. Per the germline V gene, CDR1 is SGHRS and CDR2 is YFSETQ. CDR3 length: 13 residues. V shed 3 bases, J shed 9 bases, and the junction held 6 bases outside the gene matches.

The rearrangement uses TRBV9 and TRBJ1-2; TRBD1 aligns across 7 bases. The CDR3 length is 16 residues. Germline assignment: CDR1 SGDLS and CDR2 YYNGEE. The V gene end was trimmed by 4 bases and the J gene end by 0 bases; junction bases not matched to a gene: 9. Here the CDR3 reads CASSPRTGLANYGYTF. CDR3 in DNA: TGTGCCAGCAGCCCCCGGACAGGACTCGCTAACTATGGCTACACCTTC.

The chain employs TRBV6-5 and TRBJ1-5; 7 nucleotides agree with TRBD1. Germline values: CDR1 MNHEY, CDR2 SVGAGI. The V segment lost 5 bases and the J segment 5 bases; nucleotides outside the gene matches: 6. The CDR3 is 14 amino acids. CDR3 DNA sequence: TGTGCCAGCAGTCGGGGACAGCCCGATCAGCCCCAGCATTTT. Protein: CASSRGQPDQPQHF.

Here the CDR3 DNA reads TGTGCCAGCAGCTCCGGGGGATTTGGCTACACCTTC. Translating it yields CASSSGGFGYTF. V gene TRBV7-8 combines with J gene TRBJ1-2; D may be TRBD1 (5 bases). The V end was cut by 4 bases, the J end by 7 bases, with 10 bases between. Germline loops: CDR1 SGHVS, CDR2 FQNEAQ. This CDR3 has 12 residues.

The chain links TRBV3-1 (or the pseudogene TRBV3-2) to TRBJ2-2; tentative D call: TRBD1 (5 bases). There are 16 residues in the CDR3. Germline CDR1 is LGHDT and CDR2 is YNNKEL (reference sequence). The ends were cut back, 0 bases at V and 0 bases at J, with 8 bases in the middle. CDR3 protein: CASSQEDSSNTGELFF. The CDR3 DNA is TGTGCCAGCAGCCAAGAAGACAGCTCGAACACCGGGGAGCTGTTTTTT.

V gene TRBV5-1 combines with J gene TRBJ1-2; a possible D gene is TRBD1 (6 bases). This CDR3 spans 14 amino acids. V shed 3 bases and J shed 0 bases, with 9 bases lying between them. Germline CDR1 and CDR2: SGHRS and YFSETQ. This CDR3 is CASSSQGANYGYTF. The CDR3 DNA reads as TGCGCCAGCAGCTCACAGGGAGCTAACTATGGCTACACCTTC.

This clone was picked up one time. V usage is TRBV5-1 and J usage is TRBJ1-4; a possible D gene is TRBD1 (6 bases). The CDR3 spans 14 residues. CDR1 SGHRS and CDR2 YFSETQ come from the germline V gene. Deletions cut 3 bases from V and 8 bases from J, with 14 bases between. DNA of the CDR3: TGCGCCAGCAGCTGGGGACATTCTCGGGAAAAACTGTTTTTT. Its protein is CASSWGHSREKLFF. The full variable domain, completed using reference TRBV5-1 and TRBJ1-4, is KAGVTQTPRYLIKTRGQQVTLSCSPISGHRSVSWYQQTPGQGLQFLFEYFSETQRNKGNFPGRFSGRQFSNSRSEMNVSTLELGDSALYLCASSWGHSREKLFFGSGTQLSVL.

The chain uses TRBV3-1 (or the pseudogene TRBV3-2) and TRBJ2-5, with D possibly being TRBD2 (6 bases). Germline-derived CDR1 and CDR2 are LGHDT and YNNKEL (reference sequence). The V end was cut by 7 bases, the J end by 5 bases, with 11 bases between. The CDR3 contains 12 residues. The CDR3 sequence is CASTHRGETQYF. As DNA, the CDR3 is TGTGCCAGCACCCACCGGGGGGAGACCCAGTACTTC.

The chain has TRBV3-1 (or the pseudogene TRBV3-2) and TRBJ2-2; possibly TRBD1 for D (5 bases). V was cut by 4 bases and J by 3 bases, with 9 bases left in between. The germline gives CDR1 LGHDT, CDR2 YNNKEL (reference sequence). This CDR3 comprises 14 residues. CDR3 residues: CASSPAGYTGELFF. The DNA for the CDR3 is TGTGCCAGCAGCCCCGCAGGGTACACCGGGGAGCTGTTTTTT.

The V call is TRBV11-2, the J call TRBJ2-1, with TRBD2 matching over 11 bases. V was pared by 1 base and J by 8 bases, with 10 bases of the junction left unmatched. The CDR3 has 17 residues. Germline assignment: CDR1 SGHAT and CDR2 FQNNGV. CDR3 loop: CASSLVASGGRWDEQFF. The CDR3 bases are TGTGCCAGCAGCTTAGTGGCTAGCGGGGGGAGGTGGGATGAGCAGTTCTTC.

The J gene is TRBJ2-7, the V gene TRBV11-2; 9 nucleotides agree with TRBD1. The CDR3 contains 16 residues. Unmatched junction bases numbered 14, after V lost 8 bases and J lost 3 bases. Germline V gene lookup returns CDR1 SGHAT and CDR2 FQNNGV. The CDR3 spells CASRLWGQGKGYEQYF. DNA for the CDR3: TGTGCCAGCCGCCTCTGGGGACAGGGTAAAGGCTACGAGCAGTACTTC.